Following are 20 T cell receptor beta chains from one sample sequenced in a study of T cell responses to AZD1222 COVID-19 vaccine. TCRdb keeps only in-frame clones here, not all; method: immunoSEQ multiplex PCR. In the table there are nearly 90,000 clones, approximately 85% of which are singletons. This material consisted of peripheral blood, taken on day 0 of AZD1222 vaccination. The source of these receptors is an adult in good health.

V is TRBV13 and J is TRBJ1-1; maybe TRBD1 (5 bases). Germline assignment: CDR1 PRHDT and CDR2 FYEKMQ (reference sequence). The CDR3 loop spans 15 amino acids. Trimming removed 5 bases from V and 4 bases from J, with 17 bases in between. The CDR3 protein is CASSQLGGVGTEAFF. As DNA, the CDR3 is TGTGCCAGCAGCCAACTTGGGGGGGTGGGCACTGAAGCTTTCTTT.

The genes are TRBV28 and TRBJ1-1; a weak D match, TRBD1 (5 bases). Germline CDR1 is MDHEN and CDR2 is SYDVKM. V shed 8 bases and J shed 0 bases, with 13 bases lying between them. The CDR3 loop spans 14 amino acids. CDR3 in amino acids: CASFQGGMNTEAFF. The CDR3 nucleotides read TGTGCCAGCTTTCAGGGAGGCATGAACACTGAAGCTTTCTTT. Supplemented by reference TRBV28 and TRBJ1-1, the full variable domain reads DVKVTQSSRYLVKRTGEKVFLECVQDMDHENMFWYRQDPGLGLRLIYFSYDVKMKEKGDIPEGYSVSREKKERFSLILESASTNQTSMYLCASFQGGMNTEAFFGQGTRLTVV.

The chain combines TRBV9 with TRBJ1-3, with 8 bases lining up with TRBD1. The CDR3 spans 20 residues. Per the germline V gene, CDR1 is SGDLS and CDR2 is YYNGEE. V was clipped by 1 base and J by 3 bases; unmatched bases: 18. CDR3 sequence (DNA): TGTGCCAGCAGCGTAACCCCCAGGCAGGGGGCGACCCAAAGTGGAAACACCATATATTTT. Its protein is CASSVTPRQGATQSGNTIYF.

This clone was seen a handful of times. This chain joins TRBV6-1 and TRBJ1-5; 8 positions match TRBD1. This CDR3 spans 16 amino acids. The germline V gene has CDR1 MNHNS and CDR2 SASEGT. The V gene end was trimmed by 4 bases and the J gene end by 3 bases; junction bases not matched to a gene: 8. The CDR3 DNA reads TGTGCCAGCAGTGTATCCGGGACAGGACTCAATCAGCCCCAGCATTTT. Its protein is CASSVSGTGLNQPQHF.

The CDR3 nucleotides are TGTGCCAGCAGCGACAGAACGGGACTAGCGGGAGACGAGCAGTACTTC. This gives the protein CASSDRTGLAGDEQYF. The chain combines TRBV7-8 with TRBJ2-7; 14 positions match TRBD2. The CDR3 runs to 16 residues. Germline V lookup: CDR1 SGHVS, CDR2 FQNEAQ. Trimming cost V 5 bases and J 5 bases; bases outside gene matches: 8.

A word on this clone: Different DNA sequences within this sample yield the same CDR3. This sequence joins TRBV13 and TRBJ2-1; D unclear. The germline V and J ends were trimmed by 0 bases and 9 bases, with 3 bases remaining between them. The germline CDR1 and CDR2 sequences are PRHDT and FYEKMQ (reference sequence). The CDR3 extends over 11 amino acids. The CDR3 spells CASSLGGEQFF. The CDR3 DNA reads TGTGCCAGCAGCTTAGGAGGTGAGCAGTTCTTC.

This clone was seen more than once but under ten times. V and J are TRBV4-1 and TRBJ2-7; 9 bases fit TRBD2. The CDR3 is 16 amino acids. Unmatched junction bases numbered 4, after V lost 1 base and J lost 0 bases. Germline V gene lookup returns CDR1 MGHRA and CDR2 YSYEKL. Here the CDR3 reads CASSQVLSGSSYEQYF. The CDR3 DNA sequence: TGCGCCAGCAGCCAAGTACTTAGCGGGAGCTCCTACGAGCAGTACTTC.

The chain recombines TRBV24-1 with TRBJ2-3, with 14 bases lining up with TRBD2. Germline lookup yields CDR1 KGHDR and CDR2 SFDVKD. The CDR3 has 18 residues. The V segment lost 3 bases and the J segment 2 bases; nucleotides outside the gene matches: 6. CDR3 bases: TGTGCCACCAGTGATACTGGACTAGCGGGAGGCTACACAGATACGCAGTATTTT. Its protein is CATSDTGLAGGYTDTQYF.

The sample holds one count of this clone. V and J are TRBV28 and TRBJ2-5, with 11 bases that match TRBD1. The CDR3 has 15 amino acids. Germline V CDR1 and CDR2: MDHEN, SYDVKM. J was trimmed by 6 bases and V by 4 bases; bases with no gene match: 7. The CDR3 DNA is TGTGCCAGCAGTTCGGGACAGGGGGTTGTCAAGACCCAGTACTTC. It translates to CASSSGQGVVKTQYF.

V and J are TRBV7-9 and TRBJ1-5; D uncertain. CDR1 SEHNR and CDR2 FQNEAQ come from the germline V gene (reference sequence). V gave up 1 base and J gave up 5 bases, with 3 bases separating them. This CDR3 comprises 12 residues. The CDR3 region has the DNA TGTGCCAGCAGCTTAGGGGATCAGCCCCAGCATTTT. As protein: CASSLGDQPQHF.

The V call is TRBV5-6, the J call TRBJ1-5; D is ambiguous. The CDR3 is made up of 17 amino acids. V lost 1 base and J lost 1, with 15 bases in between. Germline V gene sequence: CDR1 SGHDT, CDR2 YYEEEE. In DNA form, the CDR3 reads TGTGCCAGCAGCTTGCTGTCCGCCCGACTGAGCAATCAGCCCCAGCATTTT. Protein: CASSLLSARLSNQPQHF.

The DNA of the CDR3 is TGTGCCTGGGGGGACAGATCCTACGAGCAGTACTTC. Its translation is CAWGDRSYEQYF. This chain uses TRBV30 with TRBJ2-7; 7 bases line up with TRBD1. The CDR3 runs to 12 residues. CDR1 GTSNPN and CDR2 SVGIG come from the germline V gene (reference sequence). V lost 5 bases to trimming and J lost 1 base; unmatched junction nucleotides: 2.

This chain links TRBV24-1 with TRBJ2-3, with D perhaps matching TRBD2 (6 bases). The V gene's germline CDR1 is KGHDR and CDR2 SFDVKD. V was cut by 2 bases and J by 5 bases, with 13 bases left in between. The CDR3 has 15 amino acids. The CDR3 DNA sequence: TGTGCCACCAGTGATTACCGGGAGTCGGTAGATACGCAGTATTTT. Amino acid sequence: CATSDYRESVDTQYF.

J is TRBJ2-4 and V is TRBV11-2; D not certain. The V end lost 2 bases, the J end lost 0 bases, and 11 bases lay between the germline ends. The CDR3 runs 16 residues. Per germline, CDR1 SGHAT and CDR2 FQNNGV. The CDR3 DNA is TGTGCCAGCAGCTTATCCCGGCTACTAGCCAAAAACATTCAGTACTTC. Translated: CASSLSRLLAKNIQYF.

The V and J genes are TRBV11-2 and TRBJ1-1, with unresolved D. Germline-derived CDR1 and CDR2 are SGHAT and FQNNGV. The CDR3 runs 14 residues. V was shortened by 2 bases and J by 1 base, with 8 bases between the two germline ends. CDR3 coding DNA: TGTGCCAGCAGCTTAAGGTCCGGGAACACTGAAGCTTTCTTT. This encodes CASSLRSGNTEAFF.

The chain joins TRBV19 to TRBJ2-5; no firm D call. The CDR3 is made up of 13 amino acids. The V gene lost 5 bases and the J gene lost 4 bases, with 11 bases spanning the gap. CDR1 and CDR2 (germline): LNHDA, SQIVND (reference sequence). The CDR3 protein is CASSPRTGETQYF. DNA of the CDR3: TGTGCCAGTAGTCCTAGGACGGGAGAGACCCAGTACTTC.

This clone was counted only a few times. The V gene is TRBV5-8, the J gene TRBJ1-4, with 7 bases lining up with TRBD1. Germline CDR1 reads SGHTS; CDR2 reads YDEGEE. V shed 0 bases, J shed 4 bases, and the junction held 3 bases outside the gene matches. The CDR3 is 15 amino acids. This CDR3 reads CASSLGTGLNEKLFF. As DNA, the CDR3 is TGTGCCAGCAGCTTGGGGACAGGACTTAATGAAAAACTGTTTTTT.

J is TRBJ1-1 and V is TRBV5-1; D is perhaps TRBD1 (5 bases). Germline V gene lookup returns CDR1 SGHRS and CDR2 YFSETQ. Trimming shortened V by 4 bases and J by 6 bases, and 16 bases separated the two germline ends. The CDR3 length is 14 residues. CDR3 loop: CASSLGWGLAEAFF. CDR3 nucleotides: TGCGCCAGCAGCCTCGGGTGGGGGTTGGCTGAAGCTTTCTTT.

The V gene is TRBV28, the J gene TRBJ2-1, with D tentatively TRBD2 (5 bases). The germline V and J ends were trimmed by 3 bases and 4 bases, with 10 bases remaining between them. Germline V gene sequence: CDR1 MDHEN, CDR2 SYDVKM. This CDR3 spans 14 amino acids. As DNA, the CDR3 is TGTGCCAGCAGTTTTAATCGCGGGTACAATGAGCAGTTCTTC. Translation: CASSFNRGYNEQFF.

This chain joins TRBV7-8 and TRBJ2-7, with no clear D. From germline, CDR1 is SGHVS and CDR2 FQNEAQ. There are 14 residues in the CDR3. The V end lost 0 bases, the J end lost 6 bases, and 12 bases lay between the germline ends. Written as DNA, the CDR3 is TGTGCCAGCAGCTTAGCTCTCGGAAACACCGAGCAGTACTTC. It yields the protein CASSLALGNTEQYF. Using reference TRBV7-8 and TRBJ2-7 for the parts outside the CDR3, the full variable domain is GAGVSQSPRYKVAKRGQDVALRCDPISGHVSLFWYQQALGQGPEFLTYFQNEAQLDKSGLPSDRFFAERPEGSVSTLKIQRTQQEDSAVYLCASSLALGNTEQYFGPGTRLTVT.